This T cell receptor (beta chain) appears in the sequencing data of a study of beta chain features in type 1 diabetes. Study conclusions and caveats: Patients' naive, central memory and Treg TCRB repertoires seemed closer to one another than those of healthy donors.

In the case of this clone: As yet, its antigen is unknown.

Averaging approximately 0.11 L, one heparinised blood draw was given by each donor. Sorting of CD4+ naive, central memory, regulatory and stem cell-like memory cells was performed via CD45RO/CCR7/CD25/CD127/CD95/CD27. Expressed TCRB transcripts were sequenced because the isolated RNA had all been reverse transcribed beforehand. Profiled with immunoSEQ multiplex PCR; TCRdb holds only in-frame clones, not every one. There are about 140,000 clones in the sample; 8.5% to 12% occur only once, and about 1.3% lies in the top ten. This TCR came from a man between 18 and 35 years old in good health. Sequenced input: naive CD4+ T cells from blood.

The CDR3 spells CASSYYKQGDTQYF. The CDR3 DNA sequence: TGTGCCAGCAGCTACTATAAACAGGGAGATACGCAGTATTTT. The V and J genes are TRBV7-2 and TRBJ2-3; TRBD1 is a possible D gene (6 bases). With 4 bases removed from V and 5 bases from J, the gap between germline ends came to 13 bases. Germline V gives CDR1 SGHTA, CDR2 FQGNSA. The CDR3 length is 14 residues.